These 26 T cell receptor beta chains were sequenced from one sample in a study of PD-1 blockade in mismatch repair-deficient tumors listed by TCRdb under 2017. Receptor amplification or capture employed the immunoSEQ multiplex PCR assay. Drawn from immuneACCESS, this table holds only the in-frame rearrangements with V and J called that TCRdb kept. Clones are partly lost; checked studies trace under half to an unresolved V gene and leave the rest unexplained. This sample holds around 110,000 clones; more than 60% were observed only once. The ten largest clones take up 4.7% of the sample. Source: peripheral blood, taken 60 weeks after starting pembrolizumab. The receptor source for this set is an adult with mismatch repair-deficient cancer.

The gene calls are TRBV19 and TRBJ1-5; the D gene is possibly TRBD1 (6 bases). CDR1 and CDR2 (germline): LNHDA, SQIVND (reference sequence). The CDR3 sequence is 13 residues long. V was shortened by 1 base and J by 6 bases, with 7 bases between the two germline ends. Written as DNA, the CDR3 is TGTGCCAGTAGTATAGCAGGGGCTCAGCCCCAGCATTTT. Its translation: CASSIAGAQPQHF.

The chain's CDR3 is CASSERGRVGETQYF. In nucleotides, the CDR3 is TGCGCCAGCAGTGAACGGGGCAGGGTGGGAGAGACCCAGTACTTC. The chain has TRBV4-1 and TRBJ2-5, with D perhaps given as TRBD1 or TRBD2 (5 bases each). There are 15 residues in the CDR3. V gave up 6 bases and J gave up 4 bases, with 18 bases separating them. Germline assignment: CDR1 MGHRA and CDR2 YSYEKL.

This clone was seen only a few times. Other DNA sequences in the same sample also yield this CDR3. V gene TRBV7-9 combines with J gene TRBJ1-1; D not certain. The CDR3 loop spans 12 amino acids. The germline CDR1 and CDR2 sequences are SEHNR and FQNEAQ (reference sequence). The V end was cut by 2 bases, the J end by 3 bases, with 4 bases between. The CDR3 nucleotides are TGTGCCAGCAGCTTATCGGACACTGAAGCTTTCTTT. Translation: CASSLSDTEAFF.

V and J are TRBV9 and TRBJ1-5, with D tentatively TRBD1 (5 bases). The V end lost 3 bases, the J end lost 6 bases, and 16 bases lay between the germline ends. The CDR3 has 15 residues. CDR1 is SGDLS and CDR2 is YYNGEE in the germline V gene. The CDR3 region has the DNA TGTGCCAGCAGCGCCGGGACGGTAGCGGCTCAGCCCCAGCATTTT. The encoded protein is CASSAGTVAAQPQHF.

V gene TRBV19 combines with J gene TRBJ2-1; TRBD2 aligns across 8 bases. Germline assignment: CDR1 LNHDA and CDR2 SQIVND (reference sequence). J gave up 10 bases and V 5 bases, and 16 bases lay outside the gene matches. The CDR3 runs to 16 residues. For the CDR3, the DNA is TGTGCCAGTAGTCAGCCATGGGGAGCGGGGGCCTTCGAGCAGTTCTTC. As protein: CASSQPWGAGAFEQFF.

V gene TRBV19 combines with J gene TRBJ2-1, with 8 bases that match TRBD2. The CDR3 has 13 amino acids. J gave up 4 bases and V 9 bases, and 5 bases lay outside the gene matches. The germline CDR1 and CDR2 sequences are LNHDA and SQIVND (reference sequence). The CDR3 nucleotides are TGTGCCAGCGCGGGACTAGGGTACAATGAGCAGTTCTTC. As protein: CASAGLGYNEQFF.

This clone was picked up one time. The chain has TRBV18 and TRBJ1-1; 10 nucleotides agree with TRBD1. CDR3 length: 13 residues. With V trimmed by 3 bases and J by 6 bases, 1 base remained unmatched. Germline V gene lookup returns CDR1 KGHSH and CDR2 LQKENI. The CDR3 loop is CASSPGQGAEAFF. CDR3 DNA: TGTGCCAGCTCACCCGGACAGGGGGCTGAAGCTTTCTTT.

The chain has TRBV27 and TRBJ2-3; a weak D match, TRBD2 (6 bases). This CDR3 has 17 residues. V dropped 4 bases and J dropped 5 bases, with 22 bases sitting between them. Germline CDR1 and CDR2: MNHEY and SMNVEV (reference sequence). The chain's CDR3 is CASSCGGTRSLKDTQYF. Written as DNA, the CDR3 is TGTGCCAGCAGTTGTGGGGGGACTCGGAGCCTCAAAGATACGCAGTATTTT.

In its sample, this clone was seen once. The junction differs from germline at one of its ends, possibly a read error. CDR3 DNA: TGTGCTAGCAGCTCCGAGGGGGGCTTGTCCCAGTACTTC. Protein sequence: CASSSEGGLSQYF. The V gene is TRBV7-7, the J gene TRBJ2-5; either TRBD1 or TRBD2 may fit D (6 bases each). Germline V lookup: CDR1 SSHAT, CDR2 FNYEAQ (reference sequence). The CDR3 sequence is 13 residues long. The whole variable domain, remainder taken from reference TRBV7-7 and TRBJ2-5, is GAGVSQSPRYKVTKRGQDVTLRCDPISSHATLYWYQQALGQGPEFLTYFNYEAQPDKSGLPSDRFSAERPEGSISTLTIQRTEQRDSAMYRCASSSEGGLSQYFGPGTRLLVL.

V is TRBV11-3 and J is TRBJ2-1; no firm D call. CDR3 length equals 13 residues. The V gene lost 2 bases and the J gene lost 0 bases, with 2 bases spanning the gap. Germline assignment: CDR1 SGHNT and CDR2 YENEEA. The CDR3 here is CASSLNSYNEQFF. For the CDR3, the DNA is TGTGCCAGCAGCTTAAACTCCTACAATGAGCAGTTCTTC. The full variable domain, rest sourced from reference TRBV11-3 and TRBJ2-1, is EAGVVQSPRYKIIEKKQPVAFWCNPISGHNTLYWYLQNLGQGPELLIRYENEEAVDDSQLPKDRFSAERLKGVDSTLKIQPAELGDSAVYLCASSLNSYNEQFFGPGTRLTVL.

The chain's CDR3 is CAWGQELRGTDTQYF. The CDR3 DNA reads as TGTGCCTGGGGACAAGAGCTAAGGGGCACAGATACGCAGTATTTT. The V call is TRBV30, the J call TRBJ2-3, with a weak D call TRBD1 (5 bases). The length of the CDR3 is 15 residues. Germline CDR1 and CDR2: GTSNPN and SVGIG (reference sequence). V was clipped by 5 bases and J by 1 base, with 16 bases between them.

For this clone: Germline and junction disagree at one end, which may indicate a read error. The chain has TRBV7-7 and TRBJ2-3, with 7 positions matching TRBD1. CDR1 is SSHAT, CDR2 FNYEAQ, per germline (reference sequence). This CDR3 comprises 14 residues. The CDR3 sequence: CASSPTGGTDTQYF. Written as DNA, the CDR3 is TGTGCTAGCAGCCCAACAGGGGGCACAGATACGCAGTATTTT.

In DNA, the CDR3 is TGTGCCAGCTCACCTAAAGGGGGGGCCGGAACTAATGAAAAACTGTTTTTT. The encoded protein is CASSPKGGAGTNEKLFF. The V and J genes are TRBV18 and TRBJ1-4; a weak D match, TRBD1 (6 bases). CDR3 length: 17 residues. Between the trimmed V and J ends, which lost 3 bases and 1 base, there was a span of 15 bases. Per the germline V gene, CDR1 is KGHSH and CDR2 is LQKENI.

The rearrangement uses TRBV15 and TRBJ1-2; 8 bases fit TRBD1. V trimming: 4 bases; J trimming: 8 bases; junction bases outside the gene matches: 30. Per germline, CDR1 LNHNV and CDR2 YYDKDF (reference sequence). The CDR3 has 21 amino acids. The CDR3 coding sequence is TGTGCCACCAGCAACCCGCACCGGGGGGCAGGGGGCTATAGTAAGTCGGAAGGCTACACCTTC. Its protein product is CATSNPHRGAGGYSKSEGYTF.

The chain has TRBV21-1 and TRBJ2-1; the table assigns TRBD2, which was not confirmed against the DNA. TRBV21-1 is an annotated pseudogene. The CDR3 sequence is 16 residues long. In nucleotides, the CDR3 is TGTGCCAGCAGCAAATATGCGACTAGCTCCTACAATGAGCAGTTCTTC. It specifies CASSKYATSSYNEQFF.

V and J are TRBV2 and TRBJ1-1; 9 nucleotides align to TRBD1. Trimming at V came to 2 bases and at J to 0 bases, leaving 7 bases not matched to a gene. CDR3 length: 17 amino acids. From germline, CDR1 is SNHLY and CDR2 FYNNEI. The CDR3 DNA sequence: TGTGCCAGCAGTGAAATGGGTTGGACAGGGGTGAACACTGAAGCTTTCTTT. It specifies CASSEMGWTGVNTEAFF.

The J gene is TRBJ1-1, the V gene TRBV30; tentative D call: TRBD1 (6 bases). The CDR3 is 13 amino acids. CDR1 GTSNPN and CDR2 SVGIG come from the germline V gene (reference sequence). The V end was cut by 3 bases, the J end by 4 bases, with 12 bases between. The CDR3 loop reads CAWRQGEITEAFF. DNA of the CDR3: TGTGCCTGGAGACAGGGTGAGATCACTGAAGCTTTCTTT.

The chain is built from TRBV19 and TRBJ1-2, with 8 bases lining up with TRBD1. The CDR3 length is 15 residues. Germline V CDR1 and CDR2: LNHDA, SQIVND (reference sequence). With 4 bases clipped from V and 2 bases from J, the junction kept 6 bases outside the gene matches. Here the CDR3 reads CASSNGQGVNYGYTF. The CDR3 DNA reads as TGTGCCAGTAGTAACGGACAGGGCGTAAACTATGGCTACACCTTC.

This sequence joins TRBV29-1 and TRBJ1-4; 9 bases match TRBD1. The germline V gene encodes CDR1 SQVTM and CDR2 ANQGSEA. The CDR3 covers 16 residues. Trimming cost V 7 bases and J 3 bases; bases outside gene matches: 12. In DNA form, the CDR3 reads TGCAGCGCCGGGACAGGGCTCACGCGGGCTAATGAAAAACTGTTTTTT. Translated: CSAGTGLTRANEKLFF.

This clone showed up just once. J is TRBJ2-1 and V is TRBV7-2, with TRBD2 matching 12 bases. Unmatched junction bases numbered 7, after V lost 8 bases and J lost 8 bases. The CDR3 contains 14 residues. Germline V gene data show CDR1 as SGHTA and CDR2 as FQGNSA. CDR3 sequence reads: CASRWTSGNDEQFF. The CDR3 nucleotides are TGTGCCAGCCGATGGACTAGCGGGAATGATGAGCAGTTCTTC.

This clone has just a few counts. This sequence joins TRBV7-6 and TRBJ2-1; possibly TRBD2 for D (5 bases). The germline V and J ends were trimmed by 1 base and 2 bases, with 12 bases remaining between them. Looked up from germline, CDR1 is SGHVS and CDR2 is FNYEAQ. The CDR3 extends over 16 amino acids. The CDR3 coding sequence is TGTGCCAGCAGCTTAGAGTCTAGCCTGGCCTACAATGAGCAGTTCTTC. It encodes CASSLESSLAYNEQFF.

V gene TRBV2 combines with J gene TRBJ1-5; D gene uncertain. CDR3 length: 13 residues. V lost 7 bases and J 6 bases, leaving 13 bases between the germline ends. CDR1 is SNHLY, CDR2 FYNNEI, per germline. The CDR3 DNA reads TGTGCCAGCAATCTTATAGGAGGTCAGCCCCAGCATTTT. This encodes CASNLIGGQPQHF.

V gene TRBV5-5 combines with J gene TRBJ1-5, with D perhaps matching TRBD1 (5 bases). The ends were cut back, 5 bases at V and 3 bases at J, with 15 bases in the middle. CDR3 size: 15 residues. Germline-derived CDR1 and CDR2 are SGHKS and YYEKEE (reference sequence). CDR3 DNA: TGTGCCAGCAGGCAGTCCGGGACTGCCAATCAGCCCCAGCATTTT. This codes for CASRQSGTANQPQHF.

The chain employs TRBV5-6 and TRBJ2-1; 9 bases line up with TRBD2. There are 14 residues in the CDR3. V lost 4 bases, J lost 4 bases, and 3 bases stayed unmatched. The germline CDR1 and CDR2 sequences are SGHDT and YYEEEE. Written as DNA, the CDR3 is TGTGCCAGCAGCAAGGGACTAGCTTACAATGAGCAGTTCTTC. This translates into CASSKGLAYNEQFF.

The V and J genes are TRBV7-6 and TRBJ2-2; D is unclear. Germline CDR1 reads SGHVS; CDR2 reads FNYEAQ. The ends were cut back, 1 base at V and 6 bases at J, with 6 bases in the middle. CDR3 length: 13 residues. The CDR3 nucleotides are TGTGCCAGCAGCTTAGGTGCCCCCGGGGAGCTGTTTTTT. It yields the protein CASSLGAPGELFF.

The chain uses TRBV5-6 and TRBJ2-7, with D uncertain. Between the trimmed V and J ends, which lost 0 bases and 2 bases, there was a span of 3 bases. The CDR3 length is 12 residues. Germline lookup yields CDR1 SGHDT and CDR2 YYEEEE. The chain's CDR3 is CASSLGAYEQYF. The CDR3 nucleotides are TGTGCCAGCAGCTTGGGTGCCTACGAGCAGTACTTC.